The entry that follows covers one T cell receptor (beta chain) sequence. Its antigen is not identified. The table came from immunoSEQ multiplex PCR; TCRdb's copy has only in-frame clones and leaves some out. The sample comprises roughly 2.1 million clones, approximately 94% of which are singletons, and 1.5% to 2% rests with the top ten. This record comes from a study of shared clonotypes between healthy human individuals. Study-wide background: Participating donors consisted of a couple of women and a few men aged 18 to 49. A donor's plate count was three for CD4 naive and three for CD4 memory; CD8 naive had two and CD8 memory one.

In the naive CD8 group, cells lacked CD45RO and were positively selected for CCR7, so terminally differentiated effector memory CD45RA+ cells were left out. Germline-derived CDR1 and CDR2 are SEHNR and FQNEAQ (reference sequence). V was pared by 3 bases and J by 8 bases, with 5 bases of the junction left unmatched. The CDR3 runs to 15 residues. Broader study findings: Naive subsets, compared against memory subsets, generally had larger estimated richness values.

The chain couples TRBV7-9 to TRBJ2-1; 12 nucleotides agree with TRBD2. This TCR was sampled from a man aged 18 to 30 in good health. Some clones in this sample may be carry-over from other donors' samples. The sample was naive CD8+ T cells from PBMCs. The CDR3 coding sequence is TGTGCCAGCAGCTTGACTAGCGGGAGATACGATGAGCAGTTCTTC. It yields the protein CASSLTSGRYDEQFF.